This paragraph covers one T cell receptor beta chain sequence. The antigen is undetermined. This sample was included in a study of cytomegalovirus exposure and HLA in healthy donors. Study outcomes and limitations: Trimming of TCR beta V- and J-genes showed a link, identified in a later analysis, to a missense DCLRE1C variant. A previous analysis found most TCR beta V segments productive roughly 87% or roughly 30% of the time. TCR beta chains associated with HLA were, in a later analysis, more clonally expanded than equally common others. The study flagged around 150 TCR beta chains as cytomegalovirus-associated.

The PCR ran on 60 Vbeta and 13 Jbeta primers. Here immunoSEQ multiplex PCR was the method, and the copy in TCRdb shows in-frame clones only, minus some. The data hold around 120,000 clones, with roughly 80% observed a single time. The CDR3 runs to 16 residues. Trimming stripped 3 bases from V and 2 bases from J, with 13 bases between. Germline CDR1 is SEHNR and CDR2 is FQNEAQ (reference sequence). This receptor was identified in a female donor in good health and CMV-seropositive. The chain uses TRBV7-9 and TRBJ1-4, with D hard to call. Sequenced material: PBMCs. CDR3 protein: CASSFGRGPTNEKLFF. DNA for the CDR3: TGTGCCAGCAGCTTTGGGCGGGGTCCCACTAATGAAAAACTGTTTTTT.